What follows are 27 T cell receptor beta chains derived from one specimen sequenced in a study of blood T cell repertoires in COVID-19. Sequencing used immunoSEQ multiplex PCR; TCRdb keeps in-frame clones, though not all of them. The table records about 80,000 clones, roughly 87% of them present only once. Sequencing input: peripheral blood. These receptors all come from a man younger than 40 with acute or convalescent COVID-19.

Details on this clone: One junction end disagrees with the germline gene, perhaps due to a read error. The chain joins TRBV30 to TRBJ1-1; D call uncertain. Germline V CDR1 and CDR2: GTSNPN, SVGIG (reference sequence). The CDR3 sequence is 11 residues long. The CDR3 spells CAWSAAREPFF. CDR3 sequence (DNA): TGTGCCTGGAGTGCAGCGCGTGAACCTTTCTTT.

V usage is TRBV10-2 and J usage is TRBJ2-1, with 7 nucleotides matching TRBD2. The V segment lost 7 bases and the J segment 7 bases; nucleotides outside the gene matches: 13. The CDR3 consists of 15 residues. The V gene's germline CDR1 is WSHSY and CDR2 SAAADI. CDR3 DNA sequence: TGCGCCAGCAAGGGAGGGGCAGGGAGAGGGAATGAGCAGTTCTTC. Translating it yields CASKGGAGRGNEQFF.

This chain connects TRBV2 to TRBJ2-2, with 9 positions matching TRBD2. V trimming: 6 bases; J trimming: 4 bases; junction bases outside the gene matches: 6. This CDR3 region has 15 residues. Germline assignment: CDR1 SNHLY and CDR2 FYNNEI. The CDR3 loop reads CASRGTSSGTGELFF. Written as DNA, the CDR3 is TGTGCCAGCAGGGGGACTAGCTCGGGCACCGGGGAGCTGTTTTTT.

The J gene is TRBJ2-1, the V gene TRBV10-3, with 9 nucleotides matching TRBD2. The CDR3 is made up of 15 amino acids. The V gene's germline CDR1 is ENHRY and CDR2 SYGVKD. V shed 10 bases and J 3 bases; nucleotides not matched to a gene: 10. In DNA form, the CDR3 reads TGTGCCAGTTGGACCGGGACTAGCTACTACAATGAGCAGTTCTTC. Translation gives CASWTGTSYYNEQFF.

This clone was recorded a few times. The chain links TRBV7-2 to TRBJ2-7; perhaps TRBD2 as D (5 bases). V dropped 1 base and J dropped 7 bases, with 14 bases sitting between them. This CDR3 has 14 amino acids. CDR1 is SGHTA, CDR2 FQGNSA, per germline. The CDR3 reads CASSLDGGLGEQYF. The DNA of the CDR3 is TGTGCCAGCAGCTTAGATGGAGGTTTAGGGGAGCAGTACTTC.

V gene TRBV30 combines with J gene TRBJ2-7; possible D gene TRBD1, 5 bases. Trimming left V 3 bases short and J 2 bases short, with 20 bases between. The CDR3 is made up of 16 amino acids. Germline V lookup: CDR1 GTSNPN, CDR2 SVGIG (reference sequence). The CDR3 DNA follows: TGTGCCTGGAGCCCCAACCCAAGGACAACCGCCTACGAGCAGTACTTC. Its protein is CAWSPNPRTTAYEQYF.

V usage is TRBV7-2 and J usage is TRBJ1-2, with 8 bases identical to TRBD1. Trimming cost V 4 bases and J 4 bases; bases outside gene matches: 2. Germline-derived CDR1 and CDR2 are SGHTA and FQGNSA. The CDR3 contains 13 residues. The CDR3 nucleotides are TGTGCCAGCAGCTCGGACAGGGTCTATGGCTACACCTTC. Protein product: CASSSDRVYGYTF.

This chain connects TRBV28 to TRBJ1-2, with unresolved D. Germline V gene sequence: CDR1 MDHEN, CDR2 SYDVKM. CDR3 size: 13 residues. V was clipped by 3 bases and J by 4 bases, with 9 bases between them. The CDR3 nucleotides are TGTGCCAGCAGTTTTTCGGCAGGCTATGGCTACACCTTC. This translates into CASSFSAGYGYTF.

This clone was observed a single time. The chain uses TRBV2 and TRBJ2-1; a weak D match, TRBD2 (6 bases). V dropped 4 bases and J dropped 6 bases, with 7 bases sitting between them. This CDR3 region has 12 residues. The germline gives CDR1 SNHLY, CDR2 FYNNEI. The CDR3 bases are TGTGCCAGCAGTGGGGGACTCAATGAGCAGTTCTTC. Translated, it gives CASSGGLNEQFF.

The chain employs TRBV11-2 and TRBJ2-7, with TRBD1 identical over 8 bases. V was clipped by 5 bases and J by 6 bases; unmatched bases: 9. The CDR3 extends over 14 amino acids. Looked up from germline, CDR1 is SGHAT and CDR2 is FQNNGV. The CDR3 here is CASSPTRQGIEQYF. CDR3 nucleotide sequence: TGTGCCAGCAGCCCTACCCGACAGGGGATCGAGCAGTACTTC. Based on the CDR3 plus reference TRBV11-2 and TRBJ2-7, the full variable domain is EAGVAQSPRYKIIEKRQSVAFWCNPISGHATLYWYQQILGQGPKLLIQFQNNGVVDDSQLPKDRFSAERLKGVDSTLKIQPAKLEDSAVYLCASSPTRQGIEQYFGPGTRLTVT.

The rearrangement links TRBV27 to TRBJ2-7, with 7 bases identical to TRBD1. Germline CDR1 is MNHEY and CDR2 is SMNVEV (reference sequence). The V segment lost 0 bases and the J segment 0 bases; nucleotides outside the gene matches: 5. This CDR3 region has 16 residues. The CDR3 reads CASSLSGTVGSYEQYF. The CDR3 DNA is TGTGCCAGCAGTTTATCGGGGACAGTTGGCTCCTACGAGCAGTACTTC.

The chain links TRBV5-8 to TRBJ2-7, with D possibly matching TRBD2 (6 bases). Per the germline V gene, CDR1 is SGHTS and CDR2 is YDEGEE. The CDR3 loop spans 15 amino acids. V gave up 0 bases and J gave up 6 bases, with 16 bases separating them. The chain's CDR3 is CASSLGRTTNSEQYF. The CDR3 bases are TGTGCCAGCAGCTTGGGGAGGACTACCAACTCCGAGCAGTACTTC.

The chain combines TRBV19 with TRBJ2-5, with 7 bases identical to TRBD1. This CDR3 has 13 residues. V gave up 5 bases and J gave up 5 bases; unmatched junction bases: 5. The V gene's germline CDR1 is LNHDA and CDR2 SQIVND (reference sequence). The CDR3 coding sequence is TGTGCCAGTAGTGTACAGGGGTCGGAGACCCAGTACTTC. As protein: CASSVQGSETQYF.

V is TRBV29-1 and J is TRBJ2-2, with D possibly being TRBD1 (6 bases). CDR3 length equals 11 residues. V was clipped by 7 bases and J by 7 bases, with 10 bases between them. Looked up from germline, CDR1 is SQVTM and CDR2 is ANQGSEA. The CDR3 here is CSADRFGELFF. The CDR3 DNA follows: TGCAGCGCTGACAGGTTCGGGGAGCTGTTTTTT.

This chain links TRBV25-1 with TRBJ1-2; 7 nucleotides line up with TRBD1. Germline CDR1 is MGHDK and CDR2 is SYGVNS. J gave up 8 bases and V 3 bases, and 6 bases lay outside the gene matches. CDR3 length equals 13 residues. The CDR3 here is CASSERGLWGYTF. DNA of the CDR3: TGTGCCAGCAGTGAGAGGGGGCTCTGGGGCTACACCTTC.

The CDR3 DNA is TGTGCCTGGAGGGGGACAGGGAGGACAGATACGCAGTATTTT. It codes for CAWRGTGRTDTQYF. The chain employs TRBV30 and TRBJ2-3, with TRBD1 matching over 9 bases. J gave up 3 bases and V 3 bases, and 4 bases lay outside the gene matches. The CDR3 extends over 14 amino acids. Germline assignment: CDR1 GTSNPN and CDR2 SVGIG (reference sequence).

This clone was picked up one time. The J gene is TRBJ1-6, the V gene TRBV28; D is perhaps TRBD1 (5 bases). The CDR3 runs to 13 residues. Trimming removed 6 bases from V and 5 bases from J, with 8 bases in between. CDR1 and CDR2 from the germline V gene are MDHEN and SYDVKM. CDR3 residues: CASRDTNNSPLHF. The CDR3 nucleotides are TGTGCCAGCAGGGACACCAATAATTCACCCCTCCACTTT. Variable domain in full (rest from reference TRBV28 and TRBJ1-6): DVKVTQSSRYLVKRTGEKVFLECVQDMDHENMFWYRQDPGLGLRLIYFSYDVKMKEKGDIPEGYSVSREKKERFSLILESASTNQTSMYLCASRDTNNSPLHFGNGTRLTVT.

The chain is built from TRBV7-2 and TRBJ1-5; 9 nucleotides line up with TRBD1. Trimming cost V 4 bases and J 5 bases; bases outside gene matches: 6. The CDR3 loop spans 15 amino acids. In germline, CDR1 is SGHTA, CDR2 FQGNSA. This chain's CDR3 is CASSSPGQGDQPQHF. In DNA, the CDR3 is TGTGCCAGCAGCTCCCCGGGACAGGGAGATCAGCCCCAGCATTTT.

The chain has TRBV19 and TRBJ1-1; 8 nucleotides align to TRBD1. This CDR3 comprises 13 residues. V was clipped by 3 bases and J by 4 bases; unmatched bases: 1. Germline V lookup: CDR1 LNHDA, CDR2 SQIVND (reference sequence). The CDR3 DNA reads as TGTGCCAGTAGTATGACAGGGGCCACTGAAGCTTTCTTT. Its translation is CASSMTGATEAFF.

The rearrangement uses TRBV10-1 and TRBJ1-2, with D possibly matching TRBD1 (6 bases). The V gene's germline CDR1 is WNHNN and CDR2 SYGVQD (reference sequence). This CDR3 is 15 amino acids long. The V gene lost 4 bases and the J gene lost 3 bases, with 15 bases spanning the gap. The CDR3 spells CASSGGQGIDYGYTF. CDR3 nucleotide sequence: TGCGCCAGCAGTGGCGGGCAGGGGATCGACTATGGCTACACCTTC.

This sequence joins TRBV5-1 and TRBJ1-6; D may be TRBD1 (5 bases). Trimming shortened V by 6 bases and J by 0 bases, and 13 bases separated the two germline ends. The CDR3 is 16 amino acids. Germline V gene lookup returns CDR1 SGHRS and CDR2 YFSETQ. CDR3: CASKKQESSYNSPLHF. CDR3 sequence (DNA): TGCGCCAGCAAGAAACAGGAGAGCTCCTATAATTCACCCCTCCACTTT.

The chain is built from TRBV5-6 and TRBJ1-1; 7 nucleotides align to TRBD1. The CDR3 sequence is 13 residues long. V dropped 5 bases and J dropped 5; count of bases not matched to a gene: 6. From germline, CDR1 is SGHDT and CDR2 YYEEEE. The DNA for the CDR3 is TGTGCCAGCAGTATGAGGGGGCATACTGAAGCTTTCTTT. Its protein product is CASSMRGHTEAFF.

The V and J genes are TRBV2 and TRBJ2-7; 12 nucleotides align to TRBD2. The germline V gene has CDR1 SNHLY and CDR2 FYNNEI. This CDR3 has 15 residues. J was trimmed by 4 bases and V by 5 bases; bases with no gene match: 6. CDR3 in amino acids: CASSQPGLAGYEQYF. The DNA for the CDR3 is TGTGCCAGCAGTCAGCCGGGACTAGCGGGTTACGAGCAGTACTTC. The complete variable domain, with remaining parts taken from reference TRBV2 and TRBJ2-7, reads EPEVTQTPSHQVTQMGQEVILRCVPISNHLYFYWYRQILGQKVEFLVSFYNNEISEKSEIFDDQFSVERPDGSNFTLKIRSTKLEDSAMYFCASSQPGLAGYEQYFGPGTRLTVT.

The chain combines TRBV5-5 with TRBJ2-7, with 7 bases identical to TRBD1. Germline-derived CDR1 and CDR2 are SGHKS and YYEKEE (reference sequence). J was trimmed by 2 bases and V by 2 bases; bases with no gene match: 7. The CDR3 has 15 residues. Here the CDR3 reads CASSLTGTATYEQYF. The CDR3, as DNA: TGTGCCAGCAGCTTAACCGGGACAGCCACCTACGAGCAGTACTTC.

The J gene is TRBJ2-4, the V gene TRBV28, with 8 nucleotides matching TRBD2. The germline V gene has CDR1 MDHEN and CDR2 SYDVKM. This CDR3 is built from 16 residues. The trim removed 2 bases at V and 2 bases at J, leaving 5 bases unmatched. The CDR3 coding sequence is TGTGCCAGCAGTTTAAGCGGTAGCGGGACCAAAAACATTCAGTACTTC. It is translated as CASSLSGSGTKNIQYF.

This chain links TRBV20-1 with TRBJ2-1, with D maybe TRBD1 (7 bases). The CDR3 extends over 16 amino acids. Germline-derived CDR1 and CDR2 are DFQATT and SNEGSKA (reference sequence). V lost 3 bases, J lost 4 bases, and 19 bases lay in between. This chain's CDR3 is CSASGAGGTEYNEQFF. CDR3 coding DNA: TGCAGTGCTAGTGGCGCAGGGGGGACAGAGTACAATGAGCAGTTCTTC.

This clone was counted a single time. The V gene is TRBV6-1, the J gene TRBJ2-2, with 12 bases lining up with TRBD2. Looked up from germline, CDR1 is MNHNS and CDR2 is SASEGT. CDR3 length: 16 residues. V lost 3 bases, J lost 7 bases, and 6 bases stayed unmatched. CDR3 sequence reads: CASSELAGGPIGELFF. The CDR3 region has the DNA TGTGCCAGCAGTGAGCTAGCGGGAGGGCCAATCGGGGAGCTGTTTTTT.